This TCR beta chain originates from a study of blood T cell repertoires in COVID-19. CDR1 is SNHLY, CDR2 FYNNEI, per germline. The CDR3 is 15 amino acids. J was trimmed by 6 bases and V by 2 bases; bases with no gene match: 8. Produced via immunoSEQ multiplex PCR; TCRdb's table is partial and in-frame only. The profile shows about 99,000 clones, approximately 88% of them singletons. The source is a man in his 60s with acute or convalescent COVID-19. The chain employs TRBV2 and TRBJ2-3, with 7 nucleotides matching TRBD1. Sequenced material: peripheral blood. The CDR3 DNA reads TGTGCCAGCAGTGAACAGGGGGTCCGACCCGATACGCAGTATTTT. Encoded protein: CASSEQGVRPDTQYF.